The T cell receptor (beta chain) under discussion was sequenced for a study of beta chain features in type 1 diabetes. This clone was recorded a few times. Sequenced material consisted of expressed TCRB transcripts (all of the isolated RNA was reverse transcribed). Sequencing was performed with immunoSEQ multiplex PCR; in TCRdb, only in-frame clones are kept and a portion is missing. The repertoire holds around 300,000 clones, with around 7.8% as singletons. The TCR was taken from a woman under 30 in good health. Sequenced: central memory CD4+ T cells from blood.

Here the CDR3 reads CASRPQTSAGELFF. The CDR3 bases are TGTGCCAGCAGGCCCCAAACGTCGGCCGGGGAGCTGTTTTTT. This sequence joins TRBV6-1 and TRBJ2-2; the D is unclear. The CDR3 extends over 14 amino acids. Deletions cut 6 bases from V and 6 bases from J, with 14 bases between. The germline V gene has CDR1 MNHNS and CDR2 SASEGT.